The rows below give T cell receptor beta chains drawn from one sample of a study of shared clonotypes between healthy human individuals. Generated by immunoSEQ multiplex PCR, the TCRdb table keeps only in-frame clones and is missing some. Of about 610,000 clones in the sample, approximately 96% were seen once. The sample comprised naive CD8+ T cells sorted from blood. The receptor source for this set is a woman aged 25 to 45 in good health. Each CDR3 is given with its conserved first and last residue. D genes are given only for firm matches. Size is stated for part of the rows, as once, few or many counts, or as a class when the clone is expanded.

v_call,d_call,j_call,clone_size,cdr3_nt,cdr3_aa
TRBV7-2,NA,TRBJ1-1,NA,TGTGCCAGCAGCTTAAATCACCCATCACTTTCGAACACTGAAGCTTTCTTT,CASSLNHPSLSNTEAFF
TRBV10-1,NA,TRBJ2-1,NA,TGCGCCAGCAGTGACCATAGTGGGGGTCAGGATGAGCAGTTCTTC,CASSDHSGGQDEQFF
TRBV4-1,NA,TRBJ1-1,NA,TGCGCCAGCAGCCAAGCTGGCAGCCCGAACACTGAAGCTTTCTTT,CASSQAGSPNTEAFF
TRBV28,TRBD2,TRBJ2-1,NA,TGTGCCAGCAGTTTATATCGGACTAGCGGGAGGGAGGATGAGCAGTTCTTC,CASSLYRTSGREDEQFF
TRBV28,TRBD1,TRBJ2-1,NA,TGTGCCAGCAGTTTATTGGGACAGGGTAGCAATGAGCAGTTCTTC,CASSLLGQGSNEQFF
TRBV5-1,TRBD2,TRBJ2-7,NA,TGCGCCAGCAGCTTGGTTCTAGCGGACGCCTACGAGCAGTACTTC,CASSLVLADAYEQYF
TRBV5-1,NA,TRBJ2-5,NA,TGCGCCAGCAGCTGGTGGCGAGTGGACCAGGAGGGGCAAGAGACCCAGTACTTC,CASSWWRVDQEGQETQYF
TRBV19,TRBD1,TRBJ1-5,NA,TGTGCCAGTCGGACAGGGATGGGCAATCAGCCCCAGCATTTT,CASRTGMGNQPQHF
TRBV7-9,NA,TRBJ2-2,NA,TGTGCCAGCAGCTCTGCACCGGGGGCGGGTCTCGGGGAGCTGTTTTTT,CASSSAPGAGLGELFF
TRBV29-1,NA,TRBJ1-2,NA,TGCAGCGTAGGTGGGGCAGACAACCCTAACTATGGCTACACCTTC,CSVGGADNPNYGYTF
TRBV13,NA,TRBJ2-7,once,TGTGCCAGCAGCCGCTACTACGAGCAGTACTTC,CASSRYYEQYF
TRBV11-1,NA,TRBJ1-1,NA,TGTGCCAGCAGCTCCGCGCCGGGACTAGAAGCTTTCTTT,CASSSAPGLEAFF
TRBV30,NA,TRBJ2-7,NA,TGTGCCTGGAGTGGGGAGAGAGTTTCGGGCGAGCAGTACTTC,CAWSGERVSGEQYF
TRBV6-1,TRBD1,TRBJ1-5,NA,TGTGCCAGCCGGGGACAGGGCAATCAGCCCCAGCATTTT,CASRGQGNQPQHF
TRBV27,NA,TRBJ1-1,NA,TGTGCCAGCAGCGTTACTGGAGGAGGGACTGAAGCTTTCTTT,CASSVTGGGTEAFF
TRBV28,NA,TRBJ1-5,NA,TGTGCCAGCAGTTTTGGCAAAAATCAGCCCCAGCATTTT,CASSFGKNQPQHF
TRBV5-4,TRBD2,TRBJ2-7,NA,TGTGCCAGCAGCGGGGGGACTAGCTACGAGCAGTACTTC,CASSGGTSYEQYF
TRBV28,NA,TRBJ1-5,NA,TGTGCCAGCAGTTTTGTAGGGGCCAATCAGCCCCAGCATTTT,CASSFVGANQPQHF
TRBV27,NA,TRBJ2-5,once,TGTGCCAGCAGTTTTGGGTACAGGGTAAACCAAGAGACCCAGTACTTC,CASSFGYRVNQETQYF
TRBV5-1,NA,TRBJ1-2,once,TGCGCCAGCAGCCCCGAAAAGAACTATGGCTACACCTTC,CASSPEKNYGYTF
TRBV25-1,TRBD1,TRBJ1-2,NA,TGTGCCAGCAGTGTAACAGGGGAAGATTACTATGGCTACACCTTC,CASSVTGEDYYGYTF
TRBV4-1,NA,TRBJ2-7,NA,TGCGCCAGCAGCCAAGATTATACCCCCTTCGGGCAGTTCTCCTACGAGCAGTACTTC,CASSQDYTPFGQFSYEQYF
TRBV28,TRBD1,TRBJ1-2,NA,TGTGCCAGCAGAATTCGGGACAGCCAATTCTATGGCTACACCTTC,CASRIRDSQFYGYTF
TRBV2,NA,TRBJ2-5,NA,TGTGCCAGCAGTCCAGTGGTACGCGTAGAGACCCAGTACTTC,CASSPVVRVETQYF
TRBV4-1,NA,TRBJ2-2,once,TGCGCCAGCAGCCAAGAGAGTCCCCTCCCGGGCACCGGGGAGCTGTTTTTT,CASSQESPLPGTGELFF
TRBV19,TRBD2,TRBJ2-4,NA,TGTGCCAGTAGCCCTGCGGGGCGTCTAAACGGGGGGATAGCCAAAAACATTCAGTACTTC,CASSPAGRLNGGIAKNIQYF
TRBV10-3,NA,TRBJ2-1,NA,TGTGCCACCACGGACGGAAGCTCCTACAATGAGCAGTTCTTC,CATTDGSSYNEQFF
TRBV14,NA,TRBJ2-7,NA,TGTGCCAGCAGCCCAGGCTGGGGCTACGAGCAGTACTTC,CASSPGWGYEQYF
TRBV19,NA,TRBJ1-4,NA,TGTGCCAGTAGTATGAGAGGGGCAGATGAAAAACTGTTTTTT,CASSMRGADEKLFF
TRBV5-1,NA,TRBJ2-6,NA,TGCGCCAGCAGAAACAGCTCTGGGGCCAACGTCCTGACTTTC,CASRNSSGANVLTF
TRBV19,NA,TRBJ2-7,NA,TGTGCCAGTAGTATAGAAACAGGTTACGCCTACGAGCAGTACTTC,CASSIETGYAYEQYF
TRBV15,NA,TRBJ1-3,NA,TGTGCCACCAGCAAAGCCCTCGAAGGGCGGAACACCATATATTTT,CATSKALEGRNTIYF
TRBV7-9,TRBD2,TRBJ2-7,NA,TGTGCCAGCAGCTTAACAACCTCGGGACTAGCGGGAGTGTGGAAGCAGTACTTC,CASSLTTSGLAGVWKQYF
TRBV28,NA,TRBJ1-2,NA,TGTGCCAGCAGTTTGGGGCAGGGAGCTAACTATGGCTACACCTTC,CASSLGQGANYGYTF
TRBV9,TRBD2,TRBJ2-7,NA,TGTGCCAGCAGCCCCACTAGCGGGAGCTTGAACGAGCAGTACTTC,CASSPTSGSLNEQYF
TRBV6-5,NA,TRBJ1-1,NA,TGTGCCAGCAGTTACTCGGTGGGGGGCTGGAACACTGAAGCTTTCTTT,CASSYSVGGWNTEAFF
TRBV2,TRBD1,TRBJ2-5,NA,TGTGCCAGCAGCGCCGGGACAGGGGTATTGGAGACCCAGTACTTC,CASSAGTGVLETQYF
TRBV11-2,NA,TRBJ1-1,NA,TGTGCCAGCAGCCATTACGGACTTCTCACTGAAGCTTTCTTT,CASSHYGLLTEAFF
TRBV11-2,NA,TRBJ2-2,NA,TGTGCCATAACAGGGAACACCGGGGAGCTGTTTTTT,CAITGNTGELFF
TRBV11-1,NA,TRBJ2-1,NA,TGTGCCAGCAGCTTGGGGGAACGGAGCCCCTCCTACAATGAGCAGTTCTTC,CASSLGERSPSYNEQFF
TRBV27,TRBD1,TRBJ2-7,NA,TGTGCCAGCAGTTTAGGACAGGGTGACGAGCAGTACTTC,CASSLGQGDEQYF